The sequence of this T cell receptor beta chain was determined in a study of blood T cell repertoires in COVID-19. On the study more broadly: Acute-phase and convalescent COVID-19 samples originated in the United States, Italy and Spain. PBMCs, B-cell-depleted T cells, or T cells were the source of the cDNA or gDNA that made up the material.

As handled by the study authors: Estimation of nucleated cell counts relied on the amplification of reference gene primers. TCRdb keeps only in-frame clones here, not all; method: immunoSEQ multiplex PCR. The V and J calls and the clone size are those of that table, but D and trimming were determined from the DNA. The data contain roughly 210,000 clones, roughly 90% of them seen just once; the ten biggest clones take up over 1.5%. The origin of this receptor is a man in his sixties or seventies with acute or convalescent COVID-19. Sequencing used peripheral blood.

The CDR3 sequence: CAISGDRDGYTF. The CDR3 nucleotides read TGTGCCATCAGTGGGGACAGGGACGGCTACACCTTC. The rearrangement uses TRBV10-3 and TRBJ1-2, with TRBD1 identical over 9 bases. Germline values: CDR1 ENHRY, CDR2 SYGVKD. V lost 4 bases to trimming and J lost 8 bases; unmatched junction nucleotides: 2. This CDR3 spans 12 amino acids.